A selection of T cell receptor beta chains follows, all from one sample in a study of cytomegalovirus exposure and HLA in healthy donors. Some clones are missing from TCRdb's copy, which holds only in-frame ones; the method was immunoSEQ multiplex PCR. The sample consists of roughly 170,000 clones, approximately 84% of them appearing once. Sequenced sample: PBMCs. The origin of the receptors is a woman aged 18-29 years in good health and CMV-seropositive. CDR3s include the opening cysteine and the closing phenylalanine or tryptophan. The listing skips clone size in some rows; elsewhere it reads once, few, many or a size class.

CDR3aa	v_gene	abundance	len	j_gene
CASSFSTGGAYEQYF	TRBV11-2	NA	15	TRBJ2-7
CASGQLTNTGELFF	TRBV6-1	NA	14	TRBJ2-2
CASSLDREETQYF	TRBV5-4	NA	13	TRBJ2-5
CASSATGTGSYEQYF	TRBV5-1	NA	15	TRBJ2-7
CASSLVSGVSGNTIYF	TRBV7-6	NA	16	TRBJ1-3
CASSAGLAGGTDTQYF	TRBV5-6	NA	16	TRBJ2-3
CASSQGRTLFYEQYF	TRBV14	NA	15	TRBJ2-7
CASSLGLEETQYF	TRBV5-1	NA	13	TRBJ2-5
CASPAGSGGHGELFF	TRBV6-1	NA	15	TRBJ2-2
CASTPSVAGGRNEQYF	TRBV5-1	NA	16	TRBJ2-7
CASSPSGGARIQYF	TRBV6-5	NA	14	TRBJ2-4
CASSLKAAGSYYGYTF	TRBV5-6	NA	16	TRBJ1-2
CASTSLGWRDRGFTGELFF	TRBV11-2	once	19	TRBJ2-2
CASGLSGSGAGETQYF	TRBV12-5	NA	16	TRBJ2-5
CASRGRAAGNGELFF	TRBV2	NA	15	TRBJ2-2
CASSESSIGVEAFF	TRBV10-1	NA	14	TRBJ1-1
CASSLERGSTIYEQFF	TRBV21-1	NA	16	TRBJ2-1
CASSSGGAYLPTIYF	TRBV7-6	NA	15	TRBJ1-3
CASSPPLRLAGGSGEQFF	TRBV7-8	few	18	TRBJ2-1
CASSPGAGELFF	TRBV27	NA	12	TRBJ2-2
CASAHPAAEQYF	TRBV27	NA	12	TRBJ2-7
CASSSRGSGVYEQYF	TRBV7-2	NA	15	TRBJ2-7
CASSIPSPMNPGPGELFF	TRBV7-9	NA	18	TRBJ2-2